This T cell receptor (beta chain) was recorded in a study of blood T cell repertoires in COVID-19. The germline V gene encodes CDR1 LNHDA and CDR2 SQIVND (reference sequence). Trimming pared 8 bases from V and 4 bases from J, leaving 14 bases between. The length of the CDR3 is 13 residues. Clones were sequenced by immunoSEQ multiplex PCR, and TCRdb holds only the in-frame ones, with some missing. The profile shows more than 85,000 clones, 75% to 90% of them singletons. The sequenced sample was peripheral blood. The sequence was collected from a human donor in a cohort sampled during active COVID-19. The chain is built from TRBV19 and TRBJ1-2, with D hard to call. CDR3 region: CASSPERLYGYTF. CDR3 nucleotides: TGTGCCAGTTCCCCGGAGAGGCTCTATGGCTACACCTTC.